The 8 T cell receptor beta chains below were found in one sample sequenced in a study of cytomegalovirus exposure and HLA in healthy donors (dated by TCRdb to the late 2010s). Library preparation used the immunoSEQ multiplex PCR assay. For the multiplex PCR, a mixture combining 60 forward primers for TCR Vbeta segments and 13 reverse primers for TCR Jbeta segments was used. TCRdb retrieved this table from immuneACCESS and kept in-frame rearrangements only. Not all clones are present; in checked studies, unresolved V genes account for under half, and no reason is known for the remainder. Across this sample there are about 150,000 clones, with approximately 71% seen only once. 10% to 12% of the sample rests with the top ten. The sample comprised PBMCs. These receptors were obtained from a man between 18 and 35 years old in good health and CMV-seropositive.

The rearrangement joins TRBV19 to TRBJ2-1; TRBD2 agrees at 8 bases. This CDR3 comprises 13 residues. J lost 6 bases, V lost 5 bases, and 3 bases had no gene match. From germline, CDR1 is LNHDA and CDR2 SQIVND (reference sequence). CDR3 sequence reads: CASSELAANEQFF. Here the CDR3 DNA reads TGTGCCAGTAGTGAACTAGCGGCCAATGAGCAGTTCTTC.

V is TRBV27 and J is TRBJ2-7, with 9 bases matching TRBD2. The CDR3 extends over 16 amino acids. Germline CDR1 and CDR2: MNHEY and SMNVEV (reference sequence). J lost 2 bases, V lost 6 bases, and 11 bases had no gene match. CDR3 DNA: TGTGCCAGCAGAATCCACTTCGGCGGGGGGGCCTACGAGCAGTACTTC. The encoded protein is CASRIHFGGGAYEQYF.

The chain recombines TRBV4-1 with TRBJ1-4, with D hard to call. This CDR3 contains 15 residues. Germline loops: CDR1 MGHRA, CDR2 YSYEKL. Trimming pared 3 bases from V and 11 bases from J, leaving 19 bases between. The CDR3 here is CASSQTLAGSGKLFF. CDR3 in DNA: TGCGCCAGCAGCCAGACTCTGGCGGGCTCCGGGAAACTGTTTTTT.

A remark on this clone: One end of the junction is discordant with germline, which a read error may explain. The chain links TRBV28 to TRBJ1-2, with D perhaps matching TRBD1 (5 bases). Germline assignment: CDR1 MDHEN and CDR2 SYDVKM. The CDR3 sequence is 13 residues long. Here the CDR3 reads CASSLRQPIGRVF. CDR3 bases: TGTGCCAGCAGCTTAAGACAGCCGATCGGCAGGGTCTTC.

J is TRBJ2-1 and V is TRBV9; 7 bases fit TRBD2. CDR3 length: 15 amino acids. V dropped 4 bases and J dropped 4; count of bases not matched to a gene: 8. Germline lookup yields CDR1 SGDLS and CDR2 YYNGEE. The CDR3 loop reads CASSPGGRGYNEQFF. Here the CDR3 DNA reads TGTGCCAGCAGCCCTGGCGGGAGAGGATACAATGAGCAGTTCTTC.

The chain is built from TRBV6-6 and TRBJ2-7; 7 bases line up with TRBD1. After removal of 2 bases from V and 3 bases from J, the junction contained 4 bases not matched to a gene. This CDR3 region has 14 residues. CDR1 and CDR2 from the germline V gene are MNHNY and SVGAGI (reference sequence). Here the CDR3 reads CASSYGQVNYEQYF. The CDR3 region has the DNA TGTGCCAGCAGTTACGGACAGGTTAACTACGAGCAGTACTTC.

This rearrangement joins TRBV28 to TRBJ2-7, with D perhaps TRBD2 (5 bases). The ends were cut back, 2 bases at V and 6 bases at J, with 17 bases in the middle. Germline loops: CDR1 MDHEN, CDR2 SYDVKM. There are 15 residues in the CDR3. CDR3 residues: CASSLSPGSRSEQYF. CDR3 bases: TGTGCCAGCAGTTTAAGTCCGGGGAGCCGGAGCGAGCAGTACTTC.

This sequence joins TRBV9 and TRBJ2-2; 8 bases line up with TRBD2. CDR3 length equals 15 residues. The germline CDR1 and CDR2 sequences are SGDLS and YYNGEE. With 1 base clipped from V and 6 bases from J, the junction kept 5 bases outside the gene matches. The CDR3 sequence is CASSVNPAGAGELFF. The CDR3 DNA reads TGTGCCAGCAGCGTAAATCCAGCGGGAGCCGGGGAGCTGTTTTTT.